These T cell receptor beta chains were read from a single sample in a study of cytomegalovirus exposure and HLA in healthy donors. Measured with immunoSEQ multiplex PCR; TCRdb has only the in-frame clones, and not every one. The sample has tens of thousands of clones, 65% to 85% seen once. Material for sequencing was PBMCs. The receptors were gathered from a girl between 2 and 10 years old in good health and CMV-seropositive. CDR3s include the opening cysteine and the closing phenylalanine or tryptophan. The D gene is left open where the match is weak. Not every row has a clone size; where given, it reads once, few, many or a size class.

>TRBD1|-|TRBJ2-6|TRBV2
CASGDRGRGAGANVLTF
TGTGCCAGCGGGGACAGGGGGCGCGGGGCTGGGGCCAACGTCCTGACTTTC
>-|-|TRBJ1-1|TRBV30
CAWTAEMNTEAFF
TGTGCCTGGACGGCGGAGATGAACACTGAAGCTTTCTTT
>-|-|TRBJ1-1|TRBV6-5
CASSYSGETSEAFF
TGTGCCAGCAGTTACTCAGGGGAAACAAGTGAAGCTTTCTTT
>-|few|TRBJ2-5|TRBV7-6
CASSLAPRAEETQYF
TGTGCCAGCAGCTTAGCGCCCAGGGCGGAAGAGACCCAGTACTTC
>-|-|TRBJ2-7|TRBV27
CASSLSGASYEQYF
TGTGCCAGCAGTCTCTCAGGGGCATCCTACGAGCAGTACTTC
>TRBD1|-|TRBJ2-3|TRBV13
CASSPRQGSDTQYF
TGTGCCAGCAGCCCTCGACAGGGGTCAGATACGCAGTATTTT
>TRBD1|-|TRBJ1-4|TRBV4-3
CASSHESGTGGEKLFF
TGCGCCAGCAGCCACGAATCCGGGACAGGGGGCGAAAAACTGTTTTTT
>TRBD1|-|TRBJ2-4|TRBV7-6
CASSRDRGDIQYF
TGTGCCAGCAGCAGGGACAGGGGGGACATTCAGTACTTC
>TRBD1|-|TRBJ1-1|TRBV4-3
CASSLGGQGAPRAFF
TGCGCCAGCAGCCTTGGGGGGCAGGGGGCTCCACGGGCTTTCTTT
>TRBD1|-|TRBJ2-7|TRBV5-6
CASSRTGYEQYF
TGTGCCAGCAGCCGGACAGGGTACGAGCAGTACTTC
>-|-|TRBJ1-1|TRBV10-3
CAISGVTGKGRNTEAFF
TGTGCCATCAGTGGAGTTACGGGGAAAGGGAGGAACACTGAAGCTTTCTTT
>TRBD1|few|TRBJ1-1|TRBV5-1
CASSFRQGNTEAFF
TGCGCCAGCAGCTTCAGACAGGGGAACACTGAAGCTTTCTTT
>-|-|TRBJ2-3|TRBV2
CASHPLGPRRTDTQYF
TGTGCCAGCCATCCGCTCGGGCCGAGGAGGACAGATACGCAGTATTTT
>-|once|TRBJ2-1|TRBV10-1
CASGGSVYNEQFF
TGCGCCAGCGGGGGCTCGGTATACAATGAGCAGTTCTTC
>TRBD2|once|TRBJ2-2|TRBV10-3
CAISDPSLAGLSTGELFF
TGTGCCATCAGTGACCCCAGCCTAGCGGGACTGAGCACCGGGGAGCTGTTTTTT
>TRBD1|-|TRBJ1-1|TRBV27
CASSMTGGSGNTEAFF
TGTGCCAGCAGTATGACAGGGGGCTCTGGGAACACTGAAGCTTTCTTT
>-|-|TRBJ2-7|TRBV5-1
CASSSTGGQKIGEQYF
TGCGCCAGCAGCTCCACCGGCGGGCAGAAGATCGGCGAGCAGTACTTC
>TRBD2|-|TRBJ2-4|TRBV5-5
CASSGLPSGRENIQYF
TGTGCCAGCAGCGGCCTTCCTAGCGGGAGAGAGAACATTCAGTACTTC
>-|-|TRBJ1-2|TRBV10-3
CAISDSTGLYGYTF
TGTGCCATCAGTGACTCAACAGGGCTCTATGGCTACACCTTC
>TRBD1|-|TRBJ2-1|TRBV28
CASSRTGIEQFF
TGTGCCAGCAGTCGGACAGGGATTGAGCAGTTCTTC
>-|-|TRBJ2-5|TRBV6-5
CASSYSAIQETQYF
TGTGCCAGCAGTTACTCTGCCATCCAGGAGACCCAGTACTTC
>-|few|TRBJ2-5|TRBV27
CASSLKLAGTQYF
TGTGCCAGCAGTTTAAAGCTCGCGGGGACCCAGTACTTC